This T cell receptor (beta chain) was recorded in a study of early T cells in non-severe SARS-CoV-2 infection. Study-wide findings and caveats: Matching with VDJdb favored anti-spike CD8 responses (missing private and CD4 specificities).

This CDR3 is 13 amino acids long. Losses at the gene ends were 6 bases for V and 4 bases for J; bases not matched to a gene: 7. CDR1 and CDR2 from the germline V gene are DFQATT and SNEGSKA (reference sequence). Only a few counts were recorded for this clonotype. No antigen is known for it. TCRdb reanalysed the 5' RACE reads using MiXCR and keeps one entry per CDR3 protein. The sample yields around 78,000 distinct CDR3 sequences, over 9.5% seen once. The sequencing used whole blood, collected at baseline. This TCR derives from an adult who was a healthcare worker with PCR-confirmed SARS-CoV-2 infection or an uninfected control (not recorded which). J is TRBJ1-2 and V is TRBV20-1; TRBD1 matches 8 bases. The CDR3 DNA is TGCAGTGCAAATCAGGGGGCGTCCTATGGCTACACCTTC. This encodes CSANQGASYGYTF.